This TCR beta chain appears in the sequencing data of a study of preoperative IRX-2 immunotherapy in early breast cancer. The CDR3 sequence is 14 residues long. CDR1 is MNHNY, CDR2 SVGAGI, per germline (reference sequence). With 6 bases removed from V and 5 bases from J, the gap between germline ends came to 16 bases. Noted treatment: preoperative locoregional IRX-2 cytokine immunotherapy. Preoperative locoregional IRX-2 cytokine immunotherapy was tested in the phase Ib source study. Clones were read by immunoSEQ multiplex PCR, and TCRdb kept only the in-frame ones, dropping some. The table has around 34,000 clones, roughly 95% seen once.

The receptor's source is a human donor with breast cancer. The chain links TRBV6-6 to TRBJ2-5; D perhaps matches TRBD2 (5 bases). The specimen was taken from a patient treated with IRX-2 immunotherapy. The CDR3 is CASRRRGEGETQYF. The CDR3, as DNA: TGTGCCAGCAGACGCCGGGGAGAGGGTGAGACCCAGTACTTC.